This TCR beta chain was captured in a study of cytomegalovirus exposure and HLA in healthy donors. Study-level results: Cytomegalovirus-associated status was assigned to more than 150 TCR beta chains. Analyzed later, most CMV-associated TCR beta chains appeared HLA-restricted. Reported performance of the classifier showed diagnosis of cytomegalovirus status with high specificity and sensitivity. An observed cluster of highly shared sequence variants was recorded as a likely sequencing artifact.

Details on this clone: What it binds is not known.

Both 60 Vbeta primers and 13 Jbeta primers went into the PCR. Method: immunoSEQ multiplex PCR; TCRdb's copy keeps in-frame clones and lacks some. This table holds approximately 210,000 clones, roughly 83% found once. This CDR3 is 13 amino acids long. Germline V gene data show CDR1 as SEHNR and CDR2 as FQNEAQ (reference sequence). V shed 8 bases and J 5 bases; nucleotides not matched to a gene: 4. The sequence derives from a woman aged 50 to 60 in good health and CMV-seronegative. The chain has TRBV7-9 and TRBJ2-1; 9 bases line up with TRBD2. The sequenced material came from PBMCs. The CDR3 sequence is CASGIAGDNEQFF. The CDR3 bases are TGTGCCAGCGGGATAGCGGGAGACAATGAGCAGTTCTTC.